A selection of T cell receptor beta chains follows, all from one sample in a study of PD-1 blockade in classical Hodgkin lymphoma. Repertoires were generated with immunoSEQ multiplex PCR, while TCRdb's copy carries only in-frame clones and drops some. The sample lists more than 140,000 clones; about four fifths were seen once. The source was peripheral blood mononuclear cells (PBMCs), collected before the second cycle of nivolumab. The receptors derive from a human donor with classical Hodgkin lymphoma. CDR3s leave out the opening cysteine and the closing phenylalanine or tryptophan. The size field is filled for only some rows; it gives once, few, many or a size class.

V gene: TRBV28
clone size: many
CDR3 protein: ASSFPQGHSNQPQH

V gene: TRBV6-5
clone size: .
CDR3 protein: ASSPRPGSNEQF

V gene: TRBV5-4
clone size: .
CDR3 protein: ASSSGQGLYNEQF

V gene: TRBV27
clone size: .
CDR3 protein: ASSRTVTYEQY

V gene: TRBV27
clone size: .
CDR3 protein: ASSLTGGYEKLF

V gene: TRBV6-5
clone size: once
CDR3 protein: ASSYTSNQPQH

V gene: TRBV9
clone size: .
CDR3 protein: ASSVDVRHQETQY

V gene: TRBV27
clone size: .
CDR3 protein: ASSLRQTGNNQPQH

V gene: TRBV25-1
clone size: .
CDR3 protein: ASLGQVPYNEQF

V gene: TRBV11-2
clone size: .
CDR3 protein: ASSLEIGLARTYEQY

V gene: TRBV29-1
clone size: .
CDR3 protein: GVGPSWYNEQF

V gene: TRBV21-1
clone size: .
CDR3 protein: ASTKPGANTGELF

V gene: TRBV7-9
clone size: once
CDR3 protein: ASSSGQGESPLH

V gene: TRBV14
clone size: once
CDR3 protein: ASSQINRDRSNQPQH

V gene: TRBV28
clone size: few
CDR3 protein: ASSLWEHWH

V gene: TRBV25-1
clone size: .
CDR3 protein: ASSDPTGNEQY

V gene: TRBV19
clone size: .
CDR3 protein: ASSWGGRSGANVLT

V gene: TRBV30
clone size: .
CDR3 protein: AWGNSIEQY

V gene: TRBV2
clone size: .
CDR3 protein: ASARAMETQY

V gene: TRBV5-1
clone size: .
CDR3 protein: ASSLEGPGQGAFNYGYT

V gene: TRBV9
clone size: once
CDR3 protein: ASSPRQGLGPQH

V gene: TRBV6-5
clone size: once
CDR3 protein: ASSYTALVGYEQY

V gene: TRBV7-3
clone size: .
CDR3 protein: ASSLIGRGEQF

V gene: TRBV25-1
clone size: few
CDR3 protein: ASSESGRAEAF

V gene: TRBV4-3
clone size: .
CDR3 protein: ASSRTGTDTQY

V gene: TRBV5-5
clone size: .
CDR3 protein: ASSVGGLASNEQF

V gene: TRBV28
clone size: .
CDR3 protein: ASSQGAAETQY

V gene: TRBV7-9
clone size: few
CDR3 protein: ASGTSGSSTDTQY

V gene: TRBV5-4
clone size: .
CDR3 protein: ASSLDRGLNEKLF

V gene: TRBV19
clone size: .
CDR3 protein: ASSRGLAVAKNIQY

V gene: TRBV18
clone size: .
CDR3 protein: ASSPLTGTYYEQY

V gene: TRBV5-1
clone size: few
CDR3 protein: ASNSLAGDTQY

V gene: TRBV19
clone size: .
CDR3 protein: ASSIDPPGMSTDTQY

V gene: TRBV7-8
clone size: .
CDR3 protein: ASSLARQENTEAF

V gene: TRBV5-1
clone size: .
CDR3 protein: ASSPLMDGTLHGYT

V gene: TRBV28
clone size: .
CDR3 protein: ASIDGQGVYGYT

V gene: TRBV6-1
clone size: .
CDR3 protein: ASSRSGSGTQY

V gene: TRBV11-2
clone size: .
CDR3 protein: ASSLFPGDLWEQY

V gene: TRBV21-1
clone size: .
CDR3 protein: ASSKVGGAGGNPDRGNEQF